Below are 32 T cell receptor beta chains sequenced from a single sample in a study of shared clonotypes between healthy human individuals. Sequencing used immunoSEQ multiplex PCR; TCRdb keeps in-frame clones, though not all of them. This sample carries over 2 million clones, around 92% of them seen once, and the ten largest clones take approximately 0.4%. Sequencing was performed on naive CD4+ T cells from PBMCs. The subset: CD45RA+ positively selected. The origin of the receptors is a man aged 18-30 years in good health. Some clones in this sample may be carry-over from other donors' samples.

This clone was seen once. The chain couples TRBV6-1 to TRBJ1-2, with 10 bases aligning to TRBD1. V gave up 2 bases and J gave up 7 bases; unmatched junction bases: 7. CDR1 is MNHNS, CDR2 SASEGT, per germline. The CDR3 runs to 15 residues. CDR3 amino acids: CASSERVTGGAGYTF. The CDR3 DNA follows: TGTGCCAGCAGTGAAAGGGTGACAGGGGGCGCTGGCTACACCTTC.

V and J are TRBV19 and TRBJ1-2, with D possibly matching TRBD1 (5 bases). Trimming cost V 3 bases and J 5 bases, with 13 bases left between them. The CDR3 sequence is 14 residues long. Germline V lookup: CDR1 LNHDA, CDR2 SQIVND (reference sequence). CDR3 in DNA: TGTGCCAGTAGTATGGGGGACGGCCTATATGGCTACACCTTC. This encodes CASSMGDGLYGYTF.

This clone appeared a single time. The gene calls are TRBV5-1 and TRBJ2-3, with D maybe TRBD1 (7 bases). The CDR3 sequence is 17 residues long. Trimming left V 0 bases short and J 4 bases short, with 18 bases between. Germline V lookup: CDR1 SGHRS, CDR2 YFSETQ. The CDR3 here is CASSLVSGDREADTQYF. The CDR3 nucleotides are TGCGCCAGCAGCTTGGTTTCGGGTGACAGGGAGGCAGATACGCAGTATTTT.

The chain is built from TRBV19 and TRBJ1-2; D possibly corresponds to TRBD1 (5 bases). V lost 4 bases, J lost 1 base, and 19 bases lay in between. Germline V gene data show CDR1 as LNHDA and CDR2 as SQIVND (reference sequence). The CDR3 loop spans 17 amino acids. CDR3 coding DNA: TGTGCCAGTAGTACGCGAAGGGACCACAGGTTTAACTATGGCTACACCTTC. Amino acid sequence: CASSTRRDHRFNYGYTF.

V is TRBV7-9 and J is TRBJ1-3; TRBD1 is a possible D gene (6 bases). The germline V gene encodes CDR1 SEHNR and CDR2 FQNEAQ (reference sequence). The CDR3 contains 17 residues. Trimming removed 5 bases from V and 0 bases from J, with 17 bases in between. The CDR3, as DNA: TGTGCCAGCAGCAGGGTCGGACAGCTTCACTCTGGAAACACCATATATTTT. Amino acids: CASSRVGQLHSGNTIYF.

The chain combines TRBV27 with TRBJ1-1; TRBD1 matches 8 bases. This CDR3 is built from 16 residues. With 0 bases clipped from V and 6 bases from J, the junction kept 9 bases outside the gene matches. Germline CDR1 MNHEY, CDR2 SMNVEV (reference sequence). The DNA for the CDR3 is TGTGCCAGCAGTTTATCGCCCCCCAGGGGGCCTTCTGAAGCTTTCTTT. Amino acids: CASSLSPPRGPSEAFF.

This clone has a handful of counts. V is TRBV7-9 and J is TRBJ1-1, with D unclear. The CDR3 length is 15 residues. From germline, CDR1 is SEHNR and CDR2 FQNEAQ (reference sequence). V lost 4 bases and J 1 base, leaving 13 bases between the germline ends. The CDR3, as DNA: TGTGCCAGCAGCTGGGCGGGATCGGGGAACACTGAAGCTTTCTTT. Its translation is CASSWAGSGNTEAFF.

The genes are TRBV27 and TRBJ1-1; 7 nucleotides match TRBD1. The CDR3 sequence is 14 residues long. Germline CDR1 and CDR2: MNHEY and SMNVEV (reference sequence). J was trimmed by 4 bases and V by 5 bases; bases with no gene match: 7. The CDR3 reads CASSLTGVITEAFF. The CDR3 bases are TGTGCCAGCAGTCTAACAGGGGTCATCACTGAAGCTTTCTTT.

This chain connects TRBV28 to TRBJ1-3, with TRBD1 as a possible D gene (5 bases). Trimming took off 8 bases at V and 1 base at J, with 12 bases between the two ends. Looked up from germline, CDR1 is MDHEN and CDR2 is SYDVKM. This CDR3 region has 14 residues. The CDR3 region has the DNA TGTGCCAGCCAAAGTGGGGGATCTGGAAACACCATATATTTT. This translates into CASQSGGSGNTIYF.

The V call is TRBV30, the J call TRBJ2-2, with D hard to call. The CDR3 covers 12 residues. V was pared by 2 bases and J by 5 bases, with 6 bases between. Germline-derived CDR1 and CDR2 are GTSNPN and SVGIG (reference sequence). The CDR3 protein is CAWSPLTGELFF. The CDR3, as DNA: TGTGCCTGGAGTCCCTTGACCGGGGAGCTGTTTTTT.

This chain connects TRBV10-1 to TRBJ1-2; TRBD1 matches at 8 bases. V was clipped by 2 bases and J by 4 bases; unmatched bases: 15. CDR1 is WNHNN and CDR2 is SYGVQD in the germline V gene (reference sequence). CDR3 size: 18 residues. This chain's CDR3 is CASSEGRLRTGSTYGYTF. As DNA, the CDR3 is TGCGCCAGCAGTGAGGGACGCTTGCGGACAGGGTCAACCTATGGCTACACCTTC.

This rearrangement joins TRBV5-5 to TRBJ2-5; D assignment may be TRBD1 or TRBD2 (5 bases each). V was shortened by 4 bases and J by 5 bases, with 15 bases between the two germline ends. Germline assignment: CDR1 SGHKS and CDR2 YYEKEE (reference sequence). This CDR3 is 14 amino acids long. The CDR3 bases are TGTGCCAGCAGCACGGGGCAGCGTTTGGAGACCCAGTACTTC. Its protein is CASSTGQRLETQYF.

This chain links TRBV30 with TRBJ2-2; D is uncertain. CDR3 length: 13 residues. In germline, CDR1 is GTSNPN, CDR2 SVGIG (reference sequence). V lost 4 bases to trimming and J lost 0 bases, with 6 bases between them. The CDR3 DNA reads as TGTGCCTGGAAACTGGCGAACACCGGGGAGCTGTTTTTT. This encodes CAWKLANTGELFF.

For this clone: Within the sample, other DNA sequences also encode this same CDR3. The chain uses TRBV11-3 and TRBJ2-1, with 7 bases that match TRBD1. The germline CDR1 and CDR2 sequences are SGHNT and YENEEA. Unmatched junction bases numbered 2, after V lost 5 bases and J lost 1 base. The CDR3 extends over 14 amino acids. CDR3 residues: CASSPRGSYNEQFF. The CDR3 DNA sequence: TGTGCCAGCAGCCCCAGGGGGTCCTACAATGAGCAGTTCTTC.

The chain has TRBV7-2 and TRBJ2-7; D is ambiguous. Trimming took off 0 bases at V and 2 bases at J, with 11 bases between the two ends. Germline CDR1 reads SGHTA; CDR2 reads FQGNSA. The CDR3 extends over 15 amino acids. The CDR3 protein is CASSLAPEPAYEQYF. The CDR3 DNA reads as TGTGCCAGCAGCTTAGCGCCAGAGCCGGCCTACGAGCAGTACTTC.

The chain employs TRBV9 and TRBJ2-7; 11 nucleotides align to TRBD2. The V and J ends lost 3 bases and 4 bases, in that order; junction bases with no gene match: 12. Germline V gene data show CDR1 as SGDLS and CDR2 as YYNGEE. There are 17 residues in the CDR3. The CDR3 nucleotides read TGTGCCAGCAGCGCCGGAAAGCTAGCGGGAGGTCCATACGAGCAGTACTTC. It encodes CASSAGKLAGGPYEQYF.

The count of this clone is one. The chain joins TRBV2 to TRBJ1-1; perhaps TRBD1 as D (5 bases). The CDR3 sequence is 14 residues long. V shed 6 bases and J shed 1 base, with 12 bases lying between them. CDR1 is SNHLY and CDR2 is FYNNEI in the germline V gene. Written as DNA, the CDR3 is TGTGCCAGCAGACCTAGACAGACGAACACTGAAGCTTTCTTT. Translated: CASRPRQTNTEAFF.

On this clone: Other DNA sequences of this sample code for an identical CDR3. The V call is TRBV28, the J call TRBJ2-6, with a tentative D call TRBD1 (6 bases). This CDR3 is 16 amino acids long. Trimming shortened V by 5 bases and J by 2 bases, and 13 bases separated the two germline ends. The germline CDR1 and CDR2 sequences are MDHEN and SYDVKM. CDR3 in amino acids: CASSPGGAAGANVLTF. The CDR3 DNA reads TGTGCCAGCAGTCCTGGGGGCGCAGCTGGGGCCAACGTCCTGACTTTC.

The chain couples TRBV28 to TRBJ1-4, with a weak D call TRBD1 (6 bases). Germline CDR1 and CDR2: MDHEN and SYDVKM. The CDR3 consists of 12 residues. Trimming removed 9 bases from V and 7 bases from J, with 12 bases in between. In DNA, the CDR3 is TGTGCCAGTGAGGGGGGTCGTGAAAAACTGTTTTTT. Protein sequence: CASEGGREKLFF.

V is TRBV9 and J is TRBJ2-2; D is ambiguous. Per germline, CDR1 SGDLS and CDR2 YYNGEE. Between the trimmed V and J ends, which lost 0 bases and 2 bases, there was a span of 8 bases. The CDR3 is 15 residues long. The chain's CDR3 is CASSVVAQNTGELFF. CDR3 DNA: TGTGCCAGCAGCGTAGTCGCCCAAAACACCGGGGAGCTGTTTTTT. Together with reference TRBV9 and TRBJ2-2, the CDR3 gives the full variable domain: DSGVTQTPKHLITATGQRVTLRCSPRSGDLSVYWYQQSLDQGLQFLIQYYNGEERAKGNILERFSAQQFPDLHSELNLSSLELGDSALYFCASSVVAQNTGELFFGEGSRLTVL.

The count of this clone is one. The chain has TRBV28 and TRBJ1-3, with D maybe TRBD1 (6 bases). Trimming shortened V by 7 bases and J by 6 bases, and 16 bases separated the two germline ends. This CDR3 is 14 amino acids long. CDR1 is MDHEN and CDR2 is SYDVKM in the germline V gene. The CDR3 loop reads CASNLQGVKNTIYF. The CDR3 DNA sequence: TGTGCCAGCAATCTACAGGGTGTAAAAAACACCATATATTTT.

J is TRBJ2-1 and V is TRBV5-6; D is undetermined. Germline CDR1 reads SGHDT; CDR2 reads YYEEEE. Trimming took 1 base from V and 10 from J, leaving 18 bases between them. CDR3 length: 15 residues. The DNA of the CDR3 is TGTGCCAGCAGCTTGATCTTCCGAGAAGAGAGGGAGCAGTTCTTC. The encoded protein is CASSLIFREEREQFF.

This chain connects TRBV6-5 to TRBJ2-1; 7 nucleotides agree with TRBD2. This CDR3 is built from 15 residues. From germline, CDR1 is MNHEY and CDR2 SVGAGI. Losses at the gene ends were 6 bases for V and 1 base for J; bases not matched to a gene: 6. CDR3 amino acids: CASSPGGGSYNEQFF. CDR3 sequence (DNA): TGTGCCAGCAGCCCTGGGGGGGGTTCCTACAATGAGCAGTTCTTC.

CDR3 amino acids: CASSIQGWNTGELFF. For the CDR3, the DNA is TGTGCCAGTAGTATACAGGGGTGGAACACCGGGGAGCTGTTTTTT. V usage is TRBV19 and J usage is TRBJ2-2; D perhaps matches TRBD1 (6 bases). The V end was cut by 2 bases, the J end by 1 base, with 8 bases between. Germline V gene lookup returns CDR1 LNHDA and CDR2 SQIVND (reference sequence). This CDR3 contains 15 residues.

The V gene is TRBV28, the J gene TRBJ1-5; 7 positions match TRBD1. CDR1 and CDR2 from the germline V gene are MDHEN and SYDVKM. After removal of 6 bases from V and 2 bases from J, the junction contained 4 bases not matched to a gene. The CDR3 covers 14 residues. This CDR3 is CASRKQGRNQPQHF. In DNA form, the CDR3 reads TGTGCCAGCAGGAAACAGGGGCGCAATCAGCCCCAGCATTTT.

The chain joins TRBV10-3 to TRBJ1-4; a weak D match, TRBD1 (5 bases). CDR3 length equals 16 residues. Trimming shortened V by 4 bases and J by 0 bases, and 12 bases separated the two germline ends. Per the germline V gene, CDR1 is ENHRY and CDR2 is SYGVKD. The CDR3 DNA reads TGTGCCATCAGTGGGACACCTTTTGCAACTAATGAAAAACTGTTTTTT. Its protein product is CAISGTPFATNEKLFF.

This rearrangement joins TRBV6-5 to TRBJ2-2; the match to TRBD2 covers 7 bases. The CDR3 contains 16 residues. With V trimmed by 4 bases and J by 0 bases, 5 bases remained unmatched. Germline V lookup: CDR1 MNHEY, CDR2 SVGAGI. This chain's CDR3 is CASSSALATNTGELFF. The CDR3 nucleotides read TGTGCCAGCAGTTCCGCACTAGCGACGAACACCGGGGAGCTGTTTTTT.

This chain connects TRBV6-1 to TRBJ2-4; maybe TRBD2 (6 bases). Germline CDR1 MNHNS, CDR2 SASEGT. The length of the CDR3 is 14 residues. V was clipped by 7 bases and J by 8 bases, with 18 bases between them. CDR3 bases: TGTGCCAGCAACGAGGGAGGAGGGCTGTACATTCAGTACTTC. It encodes CASNEGGGLYIQYF.

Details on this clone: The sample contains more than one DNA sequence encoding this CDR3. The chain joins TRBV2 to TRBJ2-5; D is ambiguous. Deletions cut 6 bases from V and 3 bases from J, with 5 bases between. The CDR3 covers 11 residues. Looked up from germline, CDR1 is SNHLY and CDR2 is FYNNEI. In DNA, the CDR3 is TGTGCCAGCAGAGCCGAAGAGACCCAGTACTTC. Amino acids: CASRAEETQYF.

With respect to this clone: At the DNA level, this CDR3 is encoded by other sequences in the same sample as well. CDR3 sequence reads: CASSPGRALNTEAFF. DNA for the CDR3: TGTGCCAGCTCACCGGGTCGGGCCTTGAACACTGAAGCTTTCTTT. The chain employs TRBV18 and TRBJ1-1; D is unclear. Germline V gene sequence: CDR1 KGHSH, CDR2 LQKENI. V was clipped by 3 bases and J by 0 bases, with 11 bases between them. This CDR3 has 15 residues.

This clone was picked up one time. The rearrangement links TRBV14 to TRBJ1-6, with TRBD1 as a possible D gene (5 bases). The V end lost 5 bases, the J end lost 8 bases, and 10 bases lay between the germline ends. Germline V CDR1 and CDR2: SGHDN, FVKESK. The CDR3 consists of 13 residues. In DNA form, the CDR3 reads TGTGCCAGCAGCACTCTGGGGGATTCACCCCTCCACTTT. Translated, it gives CASSTLGDSPLHF.

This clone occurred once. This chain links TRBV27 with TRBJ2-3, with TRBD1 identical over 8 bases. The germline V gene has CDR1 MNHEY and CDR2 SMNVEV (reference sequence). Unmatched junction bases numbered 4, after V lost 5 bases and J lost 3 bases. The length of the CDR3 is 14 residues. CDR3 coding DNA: TGTGCCAGCAGTCCATGGGACAGGACAGATACGCAGTATTTT. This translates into CASSPWDRTDTQYF.